This is a list of T cell receptor beta chains from one sample in a study of T cell repertoires in cytomegalovirus infection. From the reads, TCRdb called clonotypes with MiXCR, one entry per CDR3 protein. Counted here are hundreds of thousands of distinct CDR3 sequences, 40% to 50% occurring once; the ten biggest clones make up 40% to 50%. Their specific antigens are unknown. The sequencing here drew on cultured PBMCs, taken from culture after CMV antigen stimulation. These receptors all stem from a human donor in good health (CMV status not recorded). Some clones in this sample may be carry-over from other donors' samples. Both conserved end residues are part of each CDR3. D genes are given only for firm matches. For some rows the clone size is stated as once, few or many, or as a class when expanded; others skip it.

V	J	D	size	CDR3	DNA
TRBV7-2	TRBJ2-1	NA	few	CASSSGQEFTEQFF	TGTGCCAGCAGCTCCGGACAAGAATTTACTGAGCAGTTCTTC
TRBV7-2	TRBJ2-1	NA	NA	CASSLGPGQFF	TGTGCCAGCAGCTTAGGACCAGGTCAGTTCTTC
TRBV6-2/TRBV6-3	TRBJ2-5	NA	NA	CASTPASGGVETQYF	TGTGCCAGCACGCCCGCCAGTGGGGGAGTAGAGACCCAGTACTTC
TRBV12-3/TRBV12-4	TRBJ2-1	NA	NA	CASSFSGPSEQFF	TGTGCCAGCAGTTTTTCTGGGCCTAGTGAGCAGTTCTTC
TRBV12-3/TRBV12-4	TRBJ2-7	NA	NA	CASSYRGVREQYF	TGTGCCAGCAGTTATAGGGGGGTTAGGGAGCAGTACTTC
TRBV11-3	TRBJ2-1	TRBD2	few	CASSLDPGGEQFF	TGTGCCAGCAGCTTAGATCCGGGGGGTGAGCAGTTCTTC
TRBV7-2	TRBJ2-7	TRBD1	few	CASSQGSGTGASEQYF	TGTGCCAGCAGTCAAGGATCTGGGACAGGGGCCTCCGAGCAGTACTTC
TRBV7-8	TRBJ2-1	NA	NA	CASTGTQWYNEQFF	TGTGCCAGCACAGGGACTCAATGGTACAATGAGCAGTTCTTC
TRBV6-5	TRBJ2-5	TRBD1	NA	CASSQTGGEETQYF	TGTGCCAGCAGTCAAACAGGGGGCGAAGAGACCCAGTACTTC
TRBV15	TRBJ1-3	NA	NA	CATSRATGGRTGNTIYF	TGTGCCACCAGCAGGGCCACCGGGGGGAGGACTGGAAACACCATATATTTT
TRBV27	TRBJ1-5	NA	NA	CASSLFQSGQPQHF	TGTGCCAGCAGTTTATTCCAATCCGGCCAGCCCCAGCATTTT
TRBV6-1	TRBJ2-2	TRBD2	NA	CASSELGTSRTGELFF	TGTGCCAGCAGTGAGCTAGGGACTAGTAGGACCGGGGAGCTGTTTTTT
TRBV6-1	TRBJ2-7	NA	NA	CASSEVGVASEQYF	TGTGCCAGCAGTGAAGTGGGTGTTGCTAGCGAGCAGTACTTC
TRBV7-6	TRBJ2-1	NA	few	CASSTDKRGMLDNEQFF	TGTGCCAGCAGTACCGATAAAAGGGGCATGTTGGACAATGAGCAGTTCTTC
TRBV7-9	TRBJ2-6	TRBD1	few	CASSFYTGAGANVLTF	TGTGCCAGCAGCTTTTACACAGGGGCTGGGGCCAACGTCCTGACTTTC
TRBV7-8	TRBJ2-7	NA	few	CASSFAFRREQYF	TGTGCCAGCAGCTTCGCATTTCGTAGGGAGCAGTACTTC
TRBV10-3	TRBJ2-3	TRBD2	NA	CAISGSGAVLADTQYF	TGTGCCATCAGTGGTAGCGGGGCGGTGCTAGCAGATACGCAGTATTTT
TRBV10-3	TRBJ2-3	NA	few	CASRTEDQSTDTQYF	TGTGCCTCTCGAACAGAGGACCAAAGCACAGATACGCAGTATTTT